These T cell receptor beta chains were read from a single sample in a study of Ad26.COV2.S vaccination and SARS-CoV-2 variants. TCRdb keeps only in-frame clones here, not all; method: immunoSEQ multiplex PCR. The data contain some 640,000 clones, approximately 88% of them seen just once; the ten biggest clones take up approximately 1.5%. The input for sequencing was peripheral blood, taken in a trial of Ad26.COV2.S vaccine versus placebo. The receptors derive from a person aged 18-65 years who received the Ad26.COV2.S COVID-19 vaccine or a placebo. Each CDR3 is given with its conserved first and last residue. Each record gives: D gene, clone size, V gene, J gene, CDR3 DNA, CDR3 protein. The D gene is left open where the match is weak. Only some rows state a clone size, as once, few, many or a class for expanded clones.

d_call: -; clone_size: -; v_call: TRBV3-1/TRBV3-2; j_call: TRBJ1-1; cdr3_nt: TGTGCCAGCAGCCCCCGAGAGTTAACTGAAGCTTTCTTT; cdr3_aa: CASSPRELTEAFF
d_call: -; clone_size: -; v_call: TRBV5-1; j_call: TRBJ2-5; cdr3_nt: TGCGCCAGCAGCTTTCTAGCGACCGGGGAGGAGACCCAGTACTTC; cdr3_aa: CASSFLATGEETQYF
d_call: TRBD1; clone_size: -; v_call: TRBV5-6; j_call: TRBJ1-5; cdr3_nt: TGTGCCAGCAGCAGGGGACAGGGGCGCCCCGACAGCAATCAGCCCCAGCATTTT; cdr3_aa: CASSRGQGRPDSNQPQHF
d_call: -; clone_size: -; v_call: TRBV3-1/TRBV3-2; j_call: TRBJ2-5; cdr3_nt: TGTGCCAGCAGCCAAGATTACAGTTGGGAAAGGACCCAGTACTTC; cdr3_aa: CASSQDYSWERTQYF
d_call: -; clone_size: -; v_call: TRBV27; j_call: TRBJ2-2; cdr3_nt: TGTGCCAGCAGTTTATCGGCGGGCACCGGGGAGCTGTTTTTT; cdr3_aa: CASSLSAGTGELFF
d_call: -; clone_size: -; v_call: TRBV7-8; j_call: TRBJ1-4; cdr3_nt: TGTGCCAGCAGCCGATCGGGGGCAAGAGAAAAACTGTTTTTT; cdr3_aa: CASSRSGAREKLFF
d_call: -; clone_size: -; v_call: TRBV27; j_call: TRBJ1-2; cdr3_nt: TGTGCCAGCAGCGCTTGGGTCAGGGGCGCCTATGGCTACACCTTC; cdr3_aa: CASSAWVRGAYGYTF
d_call: -; clone_size: -; v_call: TRBV7-6; j_call: TRBJ2-3; cdr3_nt: TGTGCCAGCAGCTCCCGGAGTGGGGGGACCAGGGATACGCAGTATTTT; cdr3_aa: CASSSRSGGTRDTQYF
d_call: TRBD1; clone_size: -; v_call: TRBV4-1; j_call: TRBJ2-7; cdr3_nt: TGCGCCAGCAGCCAGCCGGGCAGGGGGTACGAGCAGTACTTC; cdr3_aa: CASSQPGRGYEQYF
d_call: -; clone_size: few; v_call: TRBV10-3; j_call: TRBJ1-6; cdr3_nt: TGTGCCATCAGTGAGTCGACAGGCAATCTCCACTTT; cdr3_aa: CAISESTGNLHF
d_call: -; clone_size: -; v_call: TRBV18; j_call: TRBJ2-2; cdr3_nt: TGTGCCAGCTCACTCCTTCGCACGAACACCGGGGAGCTGTTTTTT; cdr3_aa: CASSLLRTNTGELFF
d_call: -; clone_size: -; v_call: TRBV3-1/TRBV3-2; j_call: TRBJ2-5; cdr3_nt: TGTGCCAGCAAAATTTATGAGACCCAGTACTTC; cdr3_aa: CASKIYETQYF
d_call: -; clone_size: -; v_call: TRBV29-1; j_call: TRBJ2-7; cdr3_nt: TGCAGCGTTGCGGACTACGAGCAGTACTTC; cdr3_aa: CSVADYEQYF
d_call: -; clone_size: -; v_call: TRBV10-3; j_call: TRBJ2-7; cdr3_nt: TGTGCCATCAGTGAGTCGGGTGGGAGATGGAGCGAGCAGTACTTC; cdr3_aa: CAISESGGRWSEQYF
d_call: -; clone_size: -; v_call: TRBV19; j_call: TRBJ2-1; cdr3_nt: TGTGCCAGTAGTATCTACCTGGGGTACAATGAGCAGTTCTTC; cdr3_aa: CASSIYLGYNEQFF
d_call: TRBD2; clone_size: -; v_call: TRBV18; j_call: TRBJ2-7; cdr3_nt: TGTGCCAGCTCACCACGGGCTAGCGGGAAGGTCTACGAGCAGTACTTC; cdr3_aa: CASSPRASGKVYEQYF
d_call: -; clone_size: -; v_call: TRBV24-1; j_call: TRBJ1-5; cdr3_nt: TGTGCCACCAGTGATAGCTATGGCAATCAGCCCCAGCATTTT; cdr3_aa: CATSDSYGNQPQHF
d_call: TRBD2; clone_size: -; v_call: TRBV7-8; j_call: TRBJ2-1; cdr3_nt: TGTGCCAGCAGCATACAGGGCTCTAGCGGGTACAATGAGCAGTTCTTC; cdr3_aa: CASSIQGSSGYNEQFF
d_call: -; clone_size: -; v_call: TRBV21-1; j_call: TRBJ2-7; cdr3_nt: TGTGCCAGCAGCAAAGCCAAAGTCCGGACAGGGATCCTTTACGAGCAGTACTTC; cdr3_aa: CASSKAKVRTGILYEQYF
d_call: TRBD1; clone_size: -; v_call: TRBV5-1; j_call: TRBJ2-2; cdr3_nt: TGCGCCAGCAGCCCCAGGTTTGGGACAGGGGATTCCACCGGGGAGCTGTTTTTT; cdr3_aa: CASSPRFGTGDSTGELFF
d_call: TRBD1; clone_size: once; v_call: TRBV9; j_call: TRBJ2-2; cdr3_nt: TGTGCCAGCAGCGTAGGGGACCGGGACAGGGCGAACACCGGGGAGCTGTTTTTT; cdr3_aa: CASSVGDRDRANTGELFF
d_call: -; clone_size: -; v_call: TRBV24-1; j_call: TRBJ1-2; cdr3_nt: TGTGCCACCAGTGAAGGGGTCTATGGCTACACCTTC; cdr3_aa: CATSEGVYGYTF
d_call: -; clone_size: -; v_call: TRBV18; j_call: TRBJ1-2; cdr3_nt: TGTGCCAGCTTTAAGGGGATCGACTATGGCTACACCTTC; cdr3_aa: CASFKGIDYGYTF
d_call: -; clone_size: -; v_call: TRBV6-5; j_call: TRBJ1-2; cdr3_nt: TGTGCCAGCAGTTACTCGATGGGGTACGGAAACTATGGCTACACCTTC; cdr3_aa: CASSYSMGYGNYGYTF
d_call: TRBD1; clone_size: -; v_call: TRBV9; j_call: TRBJ1-5; cdr3_nt: TGTGCCAGCAGCCCGGGACAGGGGGGCAATCAGCCCCAGCATTTT; cdr3_aa: CASSPGQGGNQPQHF
d_call: -; clone_size: -; v_call: TRBV7-2; j_call: TRBJ2-7; cdr3_nt: TGTGCCAGCAGCTTAGGGGTGGGAACGAGGCAGTACTTC; cdr3_aa: CASSLGVGTRQYF
d_call: -; clone_size: -; v_call: TRBV27; j_call: TRBJ2-7; cdr3_nt: TGTGCCAGCAGTTTATACAACGGATTTGAGCAGTACTTC; cdr3_aa: CASSLYNGFEQYF
d_call: -; clone_size: -; v_call: TRBV24-1; j_call: TRBJ2-2; cdr3_nt: TGTGCCACCAGTGATACGGCGAACACCGGGGAGCTGTTTTTT; cdr3_aa: CATSDTANTGELFF
d_call: -; clone_size: few; v_call: TRBV2; j_call: TRBJ1-5; cdr3_nt: TGTGCCAGCAGTGAACGGGAAGGGCATCAGCCCCAGCATTTT; cdr3_aa: CASSEREGHQPQHF
d_call: -; clone_size: -; v_call: TRBV2; j_call: TRBJ1-5; cdr3_nt: TGTGCCAGCAGTGAAGGGACATTTCAGCCCCAGCATTTT; cdr3_aa: CASSEGTFQPQHF
d_call: -; clone_size: -; v_call: TRBV27; j_call: TRBJ2-5; cdr3_nt: TGTGCCTCTAAGCGGATTAGGGTTGGTCAAGAGACCCAGTACTTC; cdr3_aa: CASKRIRVGQETQYF
d_call: TRBD2; clone_size: -; v_call: TRBV11-2; j_call: TRBJ2-7; cdr3_nt: TGTGCCAGCAGCTTATATGGGGAGGGCGAGCAGTACTTC; cdr3_aa: CASSLYGEGEQYF
d_call: -; clone_size: -; v_call: TRBV29-1; j_call: TRBJ2-3; cdr3_nt: TGCAGCGTTGACGGGGTGACTTCCACAGATACGCAGTATTTT; cdr3_aa: CSVDGVTSTDTQYF
d_call: -; clone_size: -; v_call: TRBV12-3/TRBV12-4; j_call: TRBJ2-2; cdr3_nt: TGTGCCAGCAGTTGGCCTAACACCGGGGAGCTGTTTTTT; cdr3_aa: CASSWPNTGELFF
d_call: -; clone_size: -; v_call: TRBV6-6; j_call: TRBJ1-1; cdr3_nt: TGTGCCAGCAGTTACTTAAACAGGGAAACTTTCTTT; cdr3_aa: CASSYLNRETFF
d_call: TRBD1; clone_size: -; v_call: TRBV7-2; j_call: TRBJ2-5; cdr3_nt: TGTGCCAGCAGCTTCCCTGGACAGGGGGTTGGGGAGACCCAGTACTTC; cdr3_aa: CASSFPGQGVGETQYF